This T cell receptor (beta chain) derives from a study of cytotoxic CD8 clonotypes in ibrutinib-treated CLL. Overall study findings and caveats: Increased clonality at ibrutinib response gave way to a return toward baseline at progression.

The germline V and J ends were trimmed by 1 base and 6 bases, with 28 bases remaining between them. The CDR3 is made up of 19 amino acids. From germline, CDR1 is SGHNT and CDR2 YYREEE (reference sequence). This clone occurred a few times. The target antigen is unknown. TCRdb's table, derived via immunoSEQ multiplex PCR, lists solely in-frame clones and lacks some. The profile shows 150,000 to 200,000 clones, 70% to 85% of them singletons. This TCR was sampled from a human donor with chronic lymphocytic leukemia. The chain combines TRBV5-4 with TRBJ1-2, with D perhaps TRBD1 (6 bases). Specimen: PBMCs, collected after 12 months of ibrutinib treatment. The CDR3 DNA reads TGTGCCAGCAGCTTGCGCCCGACAAGGACAGTTTCTATACGAGATGGCTACACCTTC. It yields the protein CASSLRPTRTVSIRDGYTF.